This paragraph reports one T cell receptor beta chain. The sample originates from a study of technical replicates of blood from a handful of donors. CDR3 length equals 16 residues. The germline V gene encodes CDR1 SGHVS and CDR2 FQNEAQ. Trimming cost V 2 bases and J 1 base, with 13 bases left between them. This table comes from immunoSEQ multiplex PCR, and its TCRdb copy is limited to in-frame clones, with some not included. Among around 57,000 clones listed, around 95% were seen once. V usage is TRBV7-8 and J usage is TRBJ2-3; D is ambiguous. The TCR originated in a human donor in good health. The specimen sequenced was T cells isolated from PBMCs. For the CDR3, the DNA is TGTGCCAGCAGCTTAATTTTAGCTAGAGGCACAGATACGCAGTATTTT. This encodes CASSLILARGTDTQYF.